These 5 T cell receptor beta chains came from one sample sequenced in a study of cytotoxic CD8 clonotypes in ibrutinib-treated CLL. The repertoire was sequenced with immunoSEQ multiplex PCR; TCRdb's copy has only in-frame clones and lacks some. The data hold some 25,000 clones, with roughly 69% observed a single time. The sample in question was PBMCs, obtained at disease progression, from a patient treated with ibrutinib. The receptors stem from a human donor with chronic lymphocytic leukemia.

This chain links TRBV4-1 with TRBJ2-2; no definite D call. Germline V gene sequence: CDR1 MGHRA, CDR2 YSYEKL. CDR3 length: 19 residues. The V end lost 0 bases, the J end lost 0 bases, and 17 bases lay between the germline ends. CDR3 sequence reads: CASSQEGQPFFANTGELFF. DNA for the CDR3: TGCGCCAGCAGCCAAGAGGGCCAGCCGTTCTTCGCGAACACCGGGGAGCTGTTTTTT.

This sequence joins TRBV7-8 and TRBJ1-6; 12 positions agree with TRBD1. The ends lost 5 bases at V and 7 bases at J; junction bases unmatched: 6. The germline V gene encodes CDR1 SGHVS and CDR2 FQNEAQ. This CDR3 spans 16 amino acids. CDR3: CASSLGQGASNSPLHF. The CDR3 DNA sequence: TGTGCCAGCAGCCTGGGACAGGGGGCGTCGAATTCACCCCTCCACTTT.

The J gene is TRBJ2-2, the V gene TRBV5-1, with D perhaps given as TRBD1 or TRBD2 (5 bases each). The CDR3 sequence is 14 residues long. V shed 3 bases and J shed 3 bases, with 9 bases lying between them. Germline V gives CDR1 SGHRS, CDR2 YFSETQ. In DNA, the CDR3 is TGCGCCAGCAGCTGGGACGGCGACACCGGGGAGCTGTTTTTT. As protein: CASSWDGDTGELFF.

The chain recombines TRBV9 with TRBJ1-5; D is unclear. The CDR3 has 11 residues. V shed 8 bases and J shed 5 bases, with 8 bases lying between them. The germline CDR1 and CDR2 sequences are SGDLS and YYNGEE. This chain's CDR3 is CASGWDQPQHF. DNA for the CDR3: TGTGCCAGTGGGTGGGATCAGCCCCAGCATTTT.

The chain couples TRBV18 to TRBJ1-3; no firm D call. Trimming stripped 2 bases from V and 0 bases from J, with 8 bases between. This CDR3 comprises 15 residues. Germline V lookup: CDR1 KGHSH, CDR2 LQKENI. CDR3 protein: CASSPESYSGNTIYF. DNA for the CDR3: TGTGCCAGCTCACCAGAGTCTTACTCTGGAAACACCATATATTTT.